Listed here are 23 T cell receptor beta chains from one sample, sequenced in a study of T cells in Graves' hyperthyroidism and ophthalmopathy. The investigators amplified TCR beta CDR3 regions from RNA transcripts. HTBI primers were employed in a first-round RT-PCR of the TCR CDR3. TCRdb reprocessed the multiplex PCR reads with MiXCR, giving one entry per CDR3 protein. The sample consists of about 700,000 distinct CDR3 sequences, 12% to 15% of them appearing once. The material sequenced was blood. All receptors derive from a young woman with Graves' hyperthyroidism.

In its sample, this clonotype was seen many times. The rearrangement joins TRBV15 to TRBJ2-7; weak D call: TRBD2 (6 bases). Germline CDR1 and CDR2: LNHNV and YYDKDF (reference sequence). The CDR3 has 14 residues. Trimming cost V 1 base and J 5 bases, with 12 bases left between them. The CDR3 DNA is TGTGCCACCAGCAGAGTGAGACGGGAGAACGAGCAGTACTTC. Protein: CATSRVRRENEQYF.

As regards this clonotype: A read error is possible here, since a much larger clone lies one base away. This CDR3 is CASSPWSSGRAETQYF. In DNA form, the CDR3 reads TGTGCCAGCAGCCCCTGGTCTAGCGGGAGAGCAGAGACCCAGTACTTC. V gene TRBV9 combines with J gene TRBJ2-5; 10 positions match TRBD2. The junction had 10 bases not matched to a gene; V was cut back by 4 bases and J by 4 bases. Germline CDR1 SGDLS, CDR2 YYNGEE. CDR3 size: 16 residues.

This clonotype has ten or more counts. The junction departs from germline at one end; a sequencing error may be responsible. This sequence joins TRBV7-7 and TRBJ2-1; D ambiguous. Looked up from germline, CDR1 is SSHAT and CDR2 is FNYEAQ (reference sequence). CDR3 size: 13 residues. CDR3 bases: TGTGCTAGCAGCTTAGGAAGGATCCATGAGCAGTTCTTC. Encoded protein: CASSLGRIHEQFF. The full variable domain, rest sourced from reference TRBV7-7 and TRBJ2-1, is GAGVSQSPRYKVTKRGQDVTLRCDPISSHATLYWYQQALGQGPEFLTYFNYEAQPDKSGLPSDRFSAERPEGSISTLTIQRTEQRDSAMYRCASSLGRIHEQFFGPGTRLTVL.

The chain is built from TRBV20-1 and TRBJ2-2, with 8 bases aligning to TRBD2. The ends lost 4 bases at V and 4 bases at J; junction bases unmatched: 11. CDR1 is DFQATT and CDR2 is SNEGSKA in the germline V gene (reference sequence). The CDR3 has 16 amino acids. The CDR3 protein is CSAKQRGRGGTGELFF. In nucleotides, the CDR3 is TGCAGTGCTAAACAGCGGGGGCGAGGGGGCACCGGGGAGCTGTTTTTT.

This clonotype has a handful of counts. The DNA for the CDR3 is TGCAGTGCTAGAGAAGCCCGGAACCCCCGGGGAGAGCAGTACTTC. This translates into CSAREARNPRGEQYF. V is TRBV20-1 and J is TRBJ2-7; possibly TRBD2 for D (5 bases). Germline V lookup: CDR1 DFQATT, CDR2 SNEGSKA (reference sequence). The CDR3 runs to 15 residues. The V end lost 0 bases, the J end lost 7 bases, and 19 bases lay between the germline ends.

This clonotype was seen more than once but under ten times. V usage is TRBV29-1 and J usage is TRBJ1-2, with 11 bases matching TRBD1. The CDR3 covers 14 residues. Per the germline V gene, CDR1 is SQVTM and CDR2 is ANQGSEA. V shed 6 bases and J 3 bases; nucleotides not matched to a gene: 6. The CDR3 nucleotides are TGCAGCGTAGGACAGGGGGCAGGATACTATGGCTACACCTTC. It codes for CSVGQGAGYYGYTF.

This clonotype was counted between two and nine times. An end of the junction does not agree with germline; a read error may underlie this. The chain recombines TRBV12-3 or TRBV12-4 with TRBJ2-3; 11 bases align to TRBD2. This CDR3 comprises 15 residues. CDR3 sequence: CASSLAGGHRDTQYF. CDR3 nucleotides: TGTGCCAGCAGTCTAGCGGGAGGTCACAGAGATACGCAGTATTTT.

In nucleotides, the CDR3 is TGTGCCAGTAGTACCGAGGGGGACAGCTCCTACAATGAGCAGTTCTTC. Protein: CASSTEGDSSYNEQFF. This sequence joins TRBV19 and TRBJ2-1; 7 nucleotides match TRBD1. The V and J ends lost 4 bases and 0 bases, in that order; junction bases with no gene match: 6. The CDR3 totals 16 residues. Per the germline V gene, CDR1 is LNHDA and CDR2 is SQIVND (reference sequence).

This clonotype was counted between two and nine times. The chain couples TRBV4-3 to TRBJ1-5; 10 bases line up with TRBD1. Germline trimming cut 10 bases from V and 6 bases from J; bases unmatched to any gene: 18. The CDR3 runs to 17 residues. Germline CDR1 reads LGHNA; CDR2 reads YSLEER. The CDR3 region has the DNA TGCGCCACCCCAGCGGAGACAGGGGGCAATGGGGGTCAGCCCCAGCATTTT. Translated, it gives CATPAETGGNGGQPQHF.

This chain links TRBV28 with TRBJ2-6; D may be TRBD2 (5 bases). The CDR3 totals 17 residues. Germline assignment: CDR1 MDHEN and CDR2 SYDVKM. V was shortened by 1 base and J by 0 bases, with 10 bases between the two germline ends. CDR3 protein: CASSLSAGSSGANVLTF. The DNA of the CDR3 is TGTGCCAGCAGTTTATCGGCGGGCAGCTCTGGGGCCAACGTCCTGACTTTC.

The chain links TRBV3-1 to TRBJ2-7; possible D gene TRBD1, 6 bases. The CDR3 extends over 16 amino acids. Germline V CDR1 and CDR2: LGHDT, YNNKEL (reference sequence). Deletions cut 2 bases from V and 5 bases from J, with 19 bases between. The CDR3 DNA sequence: TGTGCCAGCAGCCAACGAGGCACAGGGAGTGTTGACGAGCAGTACTTC. Protein product: CASSQRGTGSVDEQYF.

In this sample, this clonotype turned up many times. J is TRBJ1-5 and V is TRBV30; no clear D gene. CDR1 is GTSNPN, CDR2 SVGIG, per germline (reference sequence). Trimming removed 3 bases at V and 6 bases at J, with 12 bases between. CDR3 size: 13 residues. This CDR3 reads CAWRQPGSQPQHF. The CDR3 coding sequence is TGTGCCTGGAGACAACCGGGCTCTCAGCCCCAGCATTTT.

This clonotype has a handful of counts. The rearrangement uses TRBV6-1 and TRBJ1-6; 7 bases match TRBD1. The CDR3 extends over 15 amino acids. The germline gives CDR1 MNHNS, CDR2 SASEGT. The V segment lost 10 bases and the J segment 6 bases; nucleotides outside the gene matches: 12. The CDR3 protein is CATRLQGDSNSPLHF. The CDR3 DNA sequence: TGTGCCACCCGATTGCAGGGGGATAGTAATTCACCCCTCCACTTT.

About this clonotype itself: A read error may explain this, as a much larger clone is one base away. CDR3 protein: CVSQTANNEQFF. The CDR3 DNA is TGTGTCAGCCAAACAGCGAACAATGAGCAGTTCTTC. The rearrangement links TRBV2 to TRBJ2-1; no clear D. The CDR3 totals 12 residues. From germline, CDR1 is SNHLY and CDR2 FYNNEI. Together with reference TRBV2 and TRBJ2-1, the CDR3 gives the full variable domain: EPEVTQTPSHQVTQMGQEVILRCVPISNHLYFYWYRQILGQKVEFLVSFYNNEISEKSEIFDDQFSVERPDGSNFTLKIRSTKLEDSAMYFCVSQTANNEQFFGPGTRLTVL.

Many counts were recorded for this clonotype. This sequence joins TRBV5-6 and TRBJ2-5, with D uncertain. The CDR3 totals 13 residues. The germline CDR1 and CDR2 sequences are SGHDT and YYEEEE. V gave up 4 bases and J gave up 5 bases, with 12 bases separating them. The CDR3 here is CASSQDVGETQYF. As DNA, the CDR3 is TGTGCCAGCAGCCAGGACGTGGGGGAGACCCAGTACTTC.

This sequence joins TRBV6-2 or TRBV6-3 and TRBJ2-1; no firm D call. The V and J ends lost 5 bases and 9 bases respectively, with 11 bases between them. There are 12 residues in the CDR3. Germline V gives CDR1 MNHEY, CDR2 SVGEGT. This CDR3 reads CASSLLRVEQFF. Here the CDR3 DNA reads TGTGCCAGCAGTCTTTTGCGTGTTGAGCAGTTCTTC.

In its sample, this clonotype was seen many times. This rearrangement joins TRBV2 to TRBJ1-4; TRBD1 aligns across 8 bases. V was clipped by 6 bases and J by 7 bases; unmatched bases: 10. In germline, CDR1 is SNHLY, CDR2 FYNNEI. This CDR3 comprises 15 residues. The CDR3 nucleotides read TGTGCCAGCAGGAGGCCCAGGGGGCAGGGTGAAAAACTGTTTTTT. It codes for CASRRPRGQGEKLFF.

This clonotype was counted only a few times. The rearrangement links TRBV28 to TRBJ2-3, with a weak D call TRBD2 (5 bases). V lost 6 bases and J lost 5, with 9 bases in between. The CDR3 runs to 12 residues. Looked up from germline, CDR1 is MDHEN and CDR2 is SYDVKM. The chain's CDR3 is CASREVKDTQYF. The CDR3 DNA sequence: TGTGCCAGCAGGGAGGTTAAAGATACGCAGTATTTT.

In its sample, this clonotype was seen many times. V and J are TRBV7-9 and TRBJ2-7; TRBD2 matches at 12 bases. This CDR3 comprises 16 residues. The germline V gene encodes CDR1 SEHNR and CDR2 FQNEAQ (reference sequence). J lost 1 base, V lost 2 bases, and 3 bases had no gene match. The CDR3 protein is CASSLPGLAGSYEQYF. The CDR3, as DNA: TGTGCCAGCAGCTTACCAGGACTAGCGGGATCCTACGAGCAGTACTTC.

V and J are TRBV12-3 or TRBV12-4 and TRBJ1-2, with TRBD1 identical over 11 bases. CDR3 size: 16 residues. The V segment lost 0 bases and the J segment 7 bases; nucleotides outside the gene matches: 7. CDR3 in amino acids: CASSLALGQGEGGYTF. DNA for the CDR3: TGTGCCAGCAGTTTAGCGTTGGGACAGGGGGAAGGTGGCTACACCTTC.

In the case of this clonotype: The junction does not match germline at one end; this may be a read error. The CDR3 loop is CASSVYGSETATQYF. CDR3 sequence (DNA): TGTGCCAGCAGTGTGTACGGGAGTGAGACAGCTACGCAGTATTTT. The chain recombines TRBV2 with TRBJ2-3; D might be TRBD2 (6 bases). Germline CDR1 and CDR2: SNHLY and FYNNEI. The CDR3 is 15 residues long.

This sequence joins TRBV7-9 and TRBJ2-7, with D perhaps TRBD1 (5 bases). V lost 4 bases, J lost 1 base, and 11 bases lay in between. The germline V gene has CDR1 SEHNR and CDR2 FQNEAQ (reference sequence). The CDR3 sequence is 14 residues long. The CDR3: CASSSSDRSYEQYF. For the CDR3, the DNA is TGTGCCAGCAGCTCATCTGACAGATCCTACGAGCAGTACTTC.

This clonotype has more than one count but fewer than ten. The chain uses TRBV5-1 and TRBJ1-6; 9 bases are shared with TRBD1. The germline V gene encodes CDR1 SGHRS and CDR2 YFSETQ. The V gene end was trimmed by 2 bases and the J gene end by 9 bases; junction bases not matched to a gene: 3. The CDR3 consists of 14 residues. This chain's CDR3 is CASSLQGASSPLHF. The CDR3 coding sequence is TGCGCCAGCAGCTTACAGGGGGCTAGTTCACCCCTCCACTTT.